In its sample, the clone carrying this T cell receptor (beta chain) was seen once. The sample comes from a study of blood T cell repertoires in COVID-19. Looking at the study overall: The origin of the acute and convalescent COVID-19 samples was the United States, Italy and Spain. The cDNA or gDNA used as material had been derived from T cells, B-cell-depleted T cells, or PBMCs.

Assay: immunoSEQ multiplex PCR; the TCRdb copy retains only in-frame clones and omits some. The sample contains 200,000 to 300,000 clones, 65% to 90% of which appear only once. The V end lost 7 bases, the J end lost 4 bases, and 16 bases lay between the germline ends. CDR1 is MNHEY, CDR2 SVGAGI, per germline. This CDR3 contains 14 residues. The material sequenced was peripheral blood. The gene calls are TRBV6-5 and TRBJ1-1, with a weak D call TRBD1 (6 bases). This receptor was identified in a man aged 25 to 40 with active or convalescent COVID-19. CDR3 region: CASTHQGLGTEAFF. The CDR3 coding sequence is TGTGCCAGCACCCACCAGGGGCTGGGCACTGAAGCTTTCTTT.